This T cell receptor beta chain was sequenced during a study of T cell repertoires in cytomegalovirus infection. Overall study context: It can be stated that public TCR beta signatures indicated CMV infection as well as a matching HLA type. Study results and caveats: Carriers of CMV and the relevant HLA type were discriminated by public TCR beta frequency. HLA-C-restricted CMV clonotypes gave the most frequent clonotype in two of eight donors.

TCRdb re-derived calls from the reads in MiXCR, one entry per CDR3 protein. Altogether under 200,000 distinct CDR3 sequences are present, approximately 9.6% being singletons, with the ten largest covering roughly 5%. Germline lookup yields CDR1 SEHNR and CDR2 FQNEAQ (reference sequence). V was shortened by 2 bases and J by 7 bases, with 5 bases between the two germline ends. This CDR3 region has 11 residues. This clonotype has ten or more counts. Its antigen is still unknown. Sequenced: PBMCs. V is TRBV7-9 and J is TRBJ1-1; D not certain. The receptor comes from a human donor in good health (CMV status not recorded). Some clones in this sample may be carry-over from other donors' samples. CDR3 region: CASSLRDEAFF. The CDR3 DNA follows: TGTGCCAGCAGCTTACGGGATGAAGCTTTCTTT.